The TCR beta chain under discussion was sequenced for a study of T cells in Graves' hyperthyroidism and ophthalmopathy. Study-wide results and limits: Also found in blood were most expanded thyroid clonotypes above 0.001.

For this clonotype: Its cognate antigen is unknown.

Amplification of TCR beta CDR3 regions was performed using RNA transcripts as template. A first-round RT-PCR of the TCR CDR3 used the HTBI primer set. TCRdb re-derived calls from the multiplex PCR reads in MiXCR, one entry per CDR3 protein. The sample yields hundreds of thousands of distinct CDR3 sequences, about a fifth seen once. Diagnoses were established using clinical symptoms, serum thyroxine and TRAb, thyroid ultrasound and orbital computed tomography. Per germline, CDR1 MDHEN and CDR2 SYDVKM. The CDR3 has 13 residues. V dropped 2 bases and J dropped 8 bases, with 9 bases sitting between them. The TCR comes from a man in his thirties or forties with Graves' ophthalmopathy. Material: blood. The chain combines TRBV28 with TRBJ2-2; the D is unclear. The DNA for the CDR3 is TGTGCCAGCAGTTTAGGCAGCCCGGGGGAGCTGTTTTTT. It specifies CASSLGSPGELFF.